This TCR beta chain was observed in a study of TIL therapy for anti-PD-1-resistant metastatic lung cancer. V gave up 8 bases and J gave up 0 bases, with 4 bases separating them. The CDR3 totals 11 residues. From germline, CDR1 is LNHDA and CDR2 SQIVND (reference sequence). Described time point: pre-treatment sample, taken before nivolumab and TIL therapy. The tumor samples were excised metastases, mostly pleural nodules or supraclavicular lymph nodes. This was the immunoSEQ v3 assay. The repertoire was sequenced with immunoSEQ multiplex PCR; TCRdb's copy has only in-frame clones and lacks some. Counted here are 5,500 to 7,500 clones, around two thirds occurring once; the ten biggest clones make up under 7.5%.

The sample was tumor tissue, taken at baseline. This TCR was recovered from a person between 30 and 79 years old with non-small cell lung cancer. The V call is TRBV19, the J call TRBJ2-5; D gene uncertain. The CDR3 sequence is CASRDQETQYF. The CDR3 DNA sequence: TGTGCCAGTCGGGACCAAGAGACCCAGTACTTC.